The clone carrying this T cell receptor (beta chain) was observed a few times. As yet, its antigen is unknown. Per the germline V gene, CDR1 is MNHEY and CDR2 is SMNVEV (reference sequence). There are 15 residues in the CDR3. Trimming took off 3 bases at V and 7 bases at J, with 18 bases between the two ends. This record comes from a study of beta chain features in type 1 diabetes. Findings and caveats of the study: Shorter TCRB CDR3s, moderately but significantly so, were found in Type 1 diabetes patients in all four CD4+ subsets.

Isolated RNA was reverse transcribed in full, so expressed TCRB transcripts were sequenced. Measured with immunoSEQ multiplex PCR; TCRdb has only the in-frame clones, and not every one. The data show 680,000 or so clones, roughly 16% seen once. The sequencing sample was made of naive CD4+ T cells from blood. V is TRBV27 and J is TRBJ1-2; possibly TRBD1 for D (5 bases). The sequence was collected from a man aged 18 to 29 in good health. The CDR3 DNA reads TGTGCCAGCAGTTTGTGGCAGGGCGGCGTGGGTGGCTACACCTTC. Translation gives CASSLWQGGVGGYTF.